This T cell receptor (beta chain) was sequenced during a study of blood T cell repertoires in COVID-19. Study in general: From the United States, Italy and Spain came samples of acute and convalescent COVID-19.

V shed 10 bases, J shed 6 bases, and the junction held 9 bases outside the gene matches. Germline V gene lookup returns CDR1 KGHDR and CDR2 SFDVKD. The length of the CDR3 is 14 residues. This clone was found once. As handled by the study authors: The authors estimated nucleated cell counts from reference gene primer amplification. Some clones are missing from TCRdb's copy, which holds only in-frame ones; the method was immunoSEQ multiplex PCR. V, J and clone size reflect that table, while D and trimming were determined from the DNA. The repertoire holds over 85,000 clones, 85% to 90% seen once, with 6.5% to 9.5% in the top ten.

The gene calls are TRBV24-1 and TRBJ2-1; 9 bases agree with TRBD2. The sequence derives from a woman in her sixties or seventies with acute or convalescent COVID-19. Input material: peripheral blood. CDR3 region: CATSRAGGPNEQFF. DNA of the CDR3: TGTGCCACGTCAAGGGCGGGAGGGCCCAATGAGCAGTTCTTC.